This TCR beta chain was captured in a study of CXCR3-negative and CXCR3-positive naive CD8 T cells (dated by TCRdb to the late 2010s). Study-wide context: About 135 million TRB reads were obtained in total, roughly 1.5 +/- 0.3 million reads per library. The diversity and physicochemical repertoire analyses included more than nine donors pooled from two independent experiments. For the TRBV-TRBJ cluster analysis, the naive subsets came from 5 or 6 donors, while the memory cells came from 3 donors. Points the paper makes about the study in general: CXCR3 expression partially decreased after cryopreservation, so most assays used freshly isolated PBMCs. Naive CXCR3-negative and CXCR3-positive cells from the same donor showed similar TRBV-TRBJ usage, whereas memory cells showed distinct patterns. TRB CDR3s from CXCR3-positive naive cells showed higher hydrophobicity (lower Kidera factor 4), lower energy, and higher strength and volume indices than CXCR3-negative naive cells. Because surface CD5, which is linked to self-reactivity in mice, was comparable between the naive subsets, TCR interaction strength was also inferred from the physicochemical properties of TRB CDR3s. Comparably high repertoire diversity was found in both naive subsets, whereas much lower repertoire diversity was found in memory CD8+ T cells.

These reads were obtained on a NextSeq 550. The Human TCR Profiling Kit (MiLaboratory) was used to make UMI-labeled 5' RACE TRB cDNA libraries. cDNA synthesis used the entire amount of extracted RNA, and PCR amplification then used the entire amount of cDNA produced. Libraries were prepared in parallel with an identical number of PCR cycles. In the original analysis: About 50,000 +/- 10,000 unique UMI-labeled TRB cDNA molecules per library were extracted with MIGEC and MiXCR, with at least two reads per UMI required. Each library averaged roughly 36,000 +/- 9,600 functional in-frame TRB CDR3 nucleotide clonotypes without stop codons. After downsampling to 5000 UMI-labeled TRB molecules per sample, diversity metrics, including normalized Shannon-Wiener and Chao1, were computed in VDJtools. Clonotype-size-weighted physicochemical properties of the central five CDR3 residues (interaction energy, strength, volume and Kidera factor 4) were computed in VDJtools. One entry per CDR3 protein sequence results from the TCRdb reprocessing of the reads, with DNA left out. The V and J calls shown here were made by TCRdb, not taken from the authors' results. The sample's clone listing holds around 65,000 distinct CDR3 sequences. The ten top clones hold approximately 0.76% of the sample.

Each CD8+ T cell subset was flow-sorted in triplicate, with about 320,000 cells per subset placed directly into RLT lysis buffer. To exclude memory contaminants, naive CD8+ T cells were stringently defined as CD45RO-CCR7+CD27+CD95-. Peripheral blood mononuclear cells were isolated from buffy coats using standard density gradient centrifugation. Naive CXCR3-negative and CXCR3-positive CD8+ T cells were flow-sorted using a FACSAria III. Total RNA was extracted from sorted cells with an RNeasy Mini Kit. The CDR1 and CDR2 encoded by the germline V gene are MDHEN and SYDVKM. The CDR3, from cysteine to phenylalanine, totals 15 residues. No DNA accompanies this entry. A note on this clonotype: It has no known antigen specificity.

Source material: naive CXCR3+ CD8+ T cells from blood. According to the study, the label for this sample's cell subset or site signals: CD45RO-CCR7+CD27+CD95- naive CD8+ T cells expressing CXCR3 (TNR3+). The receptor comes from a human donor in good health. Some clones in this sample may be carry-over from other donors' samples. The rearrangement joined TRBV28 to TRBJ1-2. The CDR3 in this case is CASSLHDERLYGYTF.